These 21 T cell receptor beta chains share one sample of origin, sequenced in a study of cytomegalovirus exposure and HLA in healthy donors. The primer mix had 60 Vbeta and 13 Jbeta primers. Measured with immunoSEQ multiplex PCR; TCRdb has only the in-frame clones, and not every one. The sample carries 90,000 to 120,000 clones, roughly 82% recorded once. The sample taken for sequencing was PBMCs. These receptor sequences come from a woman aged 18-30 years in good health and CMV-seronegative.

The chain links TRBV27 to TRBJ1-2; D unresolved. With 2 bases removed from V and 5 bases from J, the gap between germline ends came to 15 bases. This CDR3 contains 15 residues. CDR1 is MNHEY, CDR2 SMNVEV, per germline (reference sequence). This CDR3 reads CASSLDGVVKYGYTF. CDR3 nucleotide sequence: TGTGCCAGCAGTTTAGACGGGGTAGTTAAATATGGCTACACCTTC.

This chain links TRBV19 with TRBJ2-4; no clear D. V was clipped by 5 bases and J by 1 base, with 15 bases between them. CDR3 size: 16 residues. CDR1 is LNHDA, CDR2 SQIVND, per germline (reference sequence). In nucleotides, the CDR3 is TGTGCCAGTAGTCCCTCGTTCTCGTTGGCCAAAAACATTCAGTACTTC. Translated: CASSPSFSLAKNIQYF.

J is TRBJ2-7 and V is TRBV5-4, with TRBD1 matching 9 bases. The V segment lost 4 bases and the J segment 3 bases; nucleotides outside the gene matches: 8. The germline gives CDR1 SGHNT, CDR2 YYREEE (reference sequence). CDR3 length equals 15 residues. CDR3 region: CASSLQTGGGYEQYF. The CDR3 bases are TGTGCCAGCAGCCTTCAGACAGGGGGAGGCTACGAGCAGTACTTC.

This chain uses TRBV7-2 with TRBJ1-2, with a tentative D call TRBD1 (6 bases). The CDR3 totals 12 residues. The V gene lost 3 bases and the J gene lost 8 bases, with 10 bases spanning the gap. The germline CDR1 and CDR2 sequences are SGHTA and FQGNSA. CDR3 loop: CASSFDRSGYTF. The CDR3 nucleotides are TGTGCCAGCAGCTTCGACAGGTCCGGCTACACCTTC.

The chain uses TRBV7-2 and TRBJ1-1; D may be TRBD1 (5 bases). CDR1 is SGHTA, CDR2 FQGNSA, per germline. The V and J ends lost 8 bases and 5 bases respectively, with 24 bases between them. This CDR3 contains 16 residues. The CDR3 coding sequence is TGTGCCAGCCACCCCTCGGGGGGGAGAGGAAAAACTGAAGCTTTCTTT. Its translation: CASHPSGGRGKTEAFF.

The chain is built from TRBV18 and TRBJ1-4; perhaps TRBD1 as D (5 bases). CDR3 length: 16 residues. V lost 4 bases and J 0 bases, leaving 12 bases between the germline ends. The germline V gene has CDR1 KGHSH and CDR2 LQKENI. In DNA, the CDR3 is TGTGCCAGCTCACTAATCGACAGAGCAACTAATGAAAAACTGTTTTTT. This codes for CASSLIDRATNEKLFF.

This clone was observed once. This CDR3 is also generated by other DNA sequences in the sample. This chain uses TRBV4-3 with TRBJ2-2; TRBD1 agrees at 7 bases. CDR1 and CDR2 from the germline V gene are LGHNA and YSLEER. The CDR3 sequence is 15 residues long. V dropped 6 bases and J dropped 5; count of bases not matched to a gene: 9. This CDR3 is CASSQTGRETGELFF. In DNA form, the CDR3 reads TGCGCCAGCAGTCAGACAGGGAGAGAGACCGGGGAGCTGTTTTTT.

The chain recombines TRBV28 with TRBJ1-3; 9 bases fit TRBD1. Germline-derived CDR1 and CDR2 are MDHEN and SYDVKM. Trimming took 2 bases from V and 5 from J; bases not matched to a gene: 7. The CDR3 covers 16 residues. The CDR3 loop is CASSLTGGQGRNTIYF. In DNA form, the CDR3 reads TGTGCCAGCAGTTTAACAGGGGGACAGGGTAGAAACACCATATATTTT.

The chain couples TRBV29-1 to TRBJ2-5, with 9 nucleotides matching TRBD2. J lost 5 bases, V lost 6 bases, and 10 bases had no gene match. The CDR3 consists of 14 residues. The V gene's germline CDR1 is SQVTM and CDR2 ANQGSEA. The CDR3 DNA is TGCAGCGTCCAATCGCCCGGGACTAGCGAGACCCAGTACTTC. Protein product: CSVQSPGTSETQYF.

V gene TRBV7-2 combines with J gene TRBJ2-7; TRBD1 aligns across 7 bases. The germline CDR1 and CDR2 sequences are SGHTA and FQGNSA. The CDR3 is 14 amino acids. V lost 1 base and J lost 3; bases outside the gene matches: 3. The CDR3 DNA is TGTGCCAGCAGCTTAGGACAGGGTCTCTACGAGCAGTACTTC. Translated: CASSLGQGLYEQYF.

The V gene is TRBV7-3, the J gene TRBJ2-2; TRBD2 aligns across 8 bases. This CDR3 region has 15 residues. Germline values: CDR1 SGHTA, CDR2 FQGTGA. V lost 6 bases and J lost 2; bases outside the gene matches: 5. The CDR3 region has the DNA TGTGCCAGCAGTCTTAGCGGGGCTAACACCGGGGAGCTGTTTTTT. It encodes CASSLSGANTGELFF.

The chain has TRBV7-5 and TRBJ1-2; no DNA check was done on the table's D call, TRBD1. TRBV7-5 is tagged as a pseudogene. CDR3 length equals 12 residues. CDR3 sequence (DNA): TGTGCCAGAAGCCCCCGACAGAACGGCTACACCTTC. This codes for CARSPRQNGYTF.

CDR3 nucleotide sequence: TGTGCCAGCAGCGGGGGACTAGCGGAACAAGAGACCCAGTACTTC. Protein: CASSGGLAEQETQYF. This chain links TRBV9 with TRBJ2-5, with TRBD2 matching over 11 bases. The ends lost 3 bases at V and 2 bases at J; junction bases unmatched: 3. CDR3 size: 15 residues. Germline V gene sequence: CDR1 SGDLS, CDR2 YYNGEE.

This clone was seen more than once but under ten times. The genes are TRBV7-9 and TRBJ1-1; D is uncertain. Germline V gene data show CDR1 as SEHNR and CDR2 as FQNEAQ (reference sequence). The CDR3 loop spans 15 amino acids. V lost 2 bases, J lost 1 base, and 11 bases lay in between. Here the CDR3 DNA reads TGTGCCAGCAGCTTATATGCCTCAGGGAACACTGAAGCTTTCTTT. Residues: CASSLYASGNTEAFF. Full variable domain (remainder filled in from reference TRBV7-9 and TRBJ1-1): DTGVSQNPRHKITKRGQNVTFRCDPISEHNRLYWYRQTLGQGPEFLTYFQNEAQLEKSRLLSDRFSAERPKGSFSTLEIQRTEQGDSAMYLCASSLYASGNTEAFFGQGTRLTVV.

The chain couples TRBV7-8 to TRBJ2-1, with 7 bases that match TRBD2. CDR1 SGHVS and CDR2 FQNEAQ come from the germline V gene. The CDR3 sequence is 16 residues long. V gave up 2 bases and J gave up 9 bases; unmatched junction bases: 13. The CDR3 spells CASSLTRGGEPLEQFF. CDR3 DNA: TGTGCCAGCAGCTTAACCCGCGGGGGTGAGCCCCTTGAGCAGTTCTTC.

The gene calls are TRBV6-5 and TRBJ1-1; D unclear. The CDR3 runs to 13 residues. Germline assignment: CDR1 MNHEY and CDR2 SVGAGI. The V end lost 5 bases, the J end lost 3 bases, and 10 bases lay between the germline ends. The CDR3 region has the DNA TGTGCCAGCAGTCGAGACACCTACACTGAAGCTTTCTTT. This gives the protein CASSRDTYTEAFF.

The DNA of the CDR3 is TGTGCCAGCAGCCATCTCCGGACAGTGAGGGGCACTGAAGCTTTCTTT. It codes for CASSHLRTVRGTEAFF. This chain connects TRBV14 to TRBJ1-1, with D possibly being TRBD1 (6 bases). Germline loops: CDR1 SGHDN, CDR2 FVKESK. The CDR3 totals 16 residues. Trimming took 3 bases from V and 4 from J, leaving 18 bases between them.

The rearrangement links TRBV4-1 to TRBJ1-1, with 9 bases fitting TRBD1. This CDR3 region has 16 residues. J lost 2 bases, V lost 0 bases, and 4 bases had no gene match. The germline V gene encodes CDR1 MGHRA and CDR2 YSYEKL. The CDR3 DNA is TGCGCCAGCAGCCAAGAGTGGGGACAGGGAAACACTGAAGCTTTCTTT. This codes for CASSQEWGQGNTEAFF.

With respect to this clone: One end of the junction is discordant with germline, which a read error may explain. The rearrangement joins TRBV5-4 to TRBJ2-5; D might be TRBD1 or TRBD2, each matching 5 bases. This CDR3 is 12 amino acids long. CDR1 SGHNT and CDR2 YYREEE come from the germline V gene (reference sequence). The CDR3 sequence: CASRGVQETQYF. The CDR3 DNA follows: TGTGCGAGCAGAGGGGTACAAGAGACCCAGTACTTC.

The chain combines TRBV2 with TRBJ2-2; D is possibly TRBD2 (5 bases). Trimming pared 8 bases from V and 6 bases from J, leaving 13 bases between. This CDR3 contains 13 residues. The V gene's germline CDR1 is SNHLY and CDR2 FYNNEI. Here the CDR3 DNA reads TGTGCCAGCGGGGTGCTAGCCGCCGGGGAGCTGTTTTTT. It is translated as CASGVLAAGELFF.

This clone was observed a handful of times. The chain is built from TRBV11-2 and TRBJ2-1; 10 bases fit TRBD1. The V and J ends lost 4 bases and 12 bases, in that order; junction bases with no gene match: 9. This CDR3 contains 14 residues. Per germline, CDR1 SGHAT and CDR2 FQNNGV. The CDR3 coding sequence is TGTGCCAGCAGCTCTGGGACAGGGGAGAGCGGGCAGTTCTTC. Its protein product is CASSSGTGESGQFF.